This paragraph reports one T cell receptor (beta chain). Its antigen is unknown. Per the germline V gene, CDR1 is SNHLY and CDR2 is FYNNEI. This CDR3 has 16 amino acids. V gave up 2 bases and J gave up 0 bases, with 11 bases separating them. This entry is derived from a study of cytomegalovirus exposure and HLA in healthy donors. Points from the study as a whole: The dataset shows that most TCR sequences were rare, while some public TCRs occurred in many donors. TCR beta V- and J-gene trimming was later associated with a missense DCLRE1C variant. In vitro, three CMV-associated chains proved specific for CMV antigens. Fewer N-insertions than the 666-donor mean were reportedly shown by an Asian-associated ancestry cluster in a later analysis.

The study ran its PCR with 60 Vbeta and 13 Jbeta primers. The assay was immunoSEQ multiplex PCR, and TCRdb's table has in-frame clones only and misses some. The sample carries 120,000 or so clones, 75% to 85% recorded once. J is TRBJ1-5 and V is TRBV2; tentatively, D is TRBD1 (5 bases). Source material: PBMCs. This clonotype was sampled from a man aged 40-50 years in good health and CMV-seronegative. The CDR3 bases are TGTGCCAGCAGTGAACAGGGCCTTAATAGCAATCAGCCCCAGCATTTT. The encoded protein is CASSEQGLNSNQPQHF.